The source of this T cell receptor beta chain is a study of blood T cell repertoires in COVID-19. Only in-frame clones appear in the TCRdb table, and some are missing; sequencing was by immunoSEQ multiplex PCR. The sample lists roughly 350,000 clones, 80% to 90% occurring once. This clone was seen many times. The V and J ends lost 2 bases and 0 bases, in that order; junction bases with no gene match: 5. The CDR3 length is 18 residues. CDR1 is SGHDN, CDR2 FVKESK, per germline. The chain joins TRBV14 to TRBJ2-6; 9 positions match TRBD2. The sequenced sample consisted of peripheral blood. The receptor was derived from a woman aged 50 to 65 with COVID-19, enrolled during active disease. CDR3 amino acids: CASSQWGSGSSGANVLTF. CDR3 DNA sequence: TGTGCCAGCAGCCAATGGGGTAGCGGGAGCTCTGGGGCCAACGTCCTGACTTTC.